This entry is about one TCR beta chain. The TCR beta repertoire was assessed by survey-level immunoSEQ sequencing. Some clones are missing from TCRdb's copy, which holds only in-frame ones; the method was immunoSEQ multiplex PCR. The sample includes about 50,000 clones, 80% to 95% of them seen just once. The CDR3 sequence is 16 residues long. The germline V gene has CDR1 SGHAT and CDR2 FQNNGV. Trimming removed 5 bases from V and 3 bases from J, with 20 bases in between. The sequencing input was PBMCs. The receptor was isolated from a middle-aged man with rheumatoid arthritis. V is TRBV11-2 and J is TRBJ2-7; TRBD2 is a possible D gene (7 bases). The DNA of the CDR3 is TGTGCCAGCAGCGGTCGGTCGGGGGGCTTATTCTACGAGCAGTACTTC. Protein sequence: CASSGRSGGLFYEQYF.